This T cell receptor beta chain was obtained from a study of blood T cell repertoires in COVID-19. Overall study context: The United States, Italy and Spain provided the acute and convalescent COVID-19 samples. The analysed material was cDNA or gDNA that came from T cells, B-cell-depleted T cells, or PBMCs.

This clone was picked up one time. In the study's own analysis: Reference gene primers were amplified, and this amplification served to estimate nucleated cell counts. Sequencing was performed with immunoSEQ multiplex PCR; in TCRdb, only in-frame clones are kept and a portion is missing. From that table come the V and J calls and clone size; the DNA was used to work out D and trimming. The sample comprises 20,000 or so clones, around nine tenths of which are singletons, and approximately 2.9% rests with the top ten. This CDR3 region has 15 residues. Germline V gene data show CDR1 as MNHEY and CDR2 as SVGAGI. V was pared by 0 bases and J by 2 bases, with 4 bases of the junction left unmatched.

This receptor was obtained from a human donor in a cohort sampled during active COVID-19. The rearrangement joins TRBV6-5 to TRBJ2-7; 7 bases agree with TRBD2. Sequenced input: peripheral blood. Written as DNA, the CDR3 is TGTGCCAGCAGTTACTCGAGCGGGGAAACCTACGAGCAGTACTTC. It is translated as CASSYSSGETYEQYF.